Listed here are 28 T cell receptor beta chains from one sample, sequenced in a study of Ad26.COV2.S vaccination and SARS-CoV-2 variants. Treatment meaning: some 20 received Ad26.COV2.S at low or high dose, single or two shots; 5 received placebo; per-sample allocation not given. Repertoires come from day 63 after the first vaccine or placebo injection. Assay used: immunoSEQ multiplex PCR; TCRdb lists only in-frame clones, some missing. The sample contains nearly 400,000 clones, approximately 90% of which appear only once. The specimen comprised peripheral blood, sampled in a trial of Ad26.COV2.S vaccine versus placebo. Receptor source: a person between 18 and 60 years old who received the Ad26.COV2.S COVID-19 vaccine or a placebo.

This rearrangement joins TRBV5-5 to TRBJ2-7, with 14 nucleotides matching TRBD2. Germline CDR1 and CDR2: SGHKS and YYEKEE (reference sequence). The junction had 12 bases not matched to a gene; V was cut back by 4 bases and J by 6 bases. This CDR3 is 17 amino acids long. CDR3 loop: CASSRGPGLAGVREQYF. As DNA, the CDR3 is TGTGCCAGCAGCCGCGGGCCGGGACTAGCGGGAGTTCGCGAGCAGTACTTC.

This CDR3 is CASRPIMGEAFF. The DNA for the CDR3 is TGTGCCAGCAGGCCCATTATGGGTGAAGCTTTCTTT. The chain couples TRBV6-5 to TRBJ1-1; D unclear. The germline CDR1 and CDR2 sequences are MNHEY and SVGAGI. Between the trimmed V and J ends, which lost 6 bases and 7 bases, there was a span of 12 bases. The CDR3 contains 12 residues.

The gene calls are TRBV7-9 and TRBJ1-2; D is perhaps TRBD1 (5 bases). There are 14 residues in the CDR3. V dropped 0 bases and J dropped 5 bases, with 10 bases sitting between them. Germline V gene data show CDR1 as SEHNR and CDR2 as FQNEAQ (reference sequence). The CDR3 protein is CASSLAGLKYGYTF. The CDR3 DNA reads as TGTGCCAGCAGCTTAGCGGGGCTGAAATATGGCTACACCTTC.

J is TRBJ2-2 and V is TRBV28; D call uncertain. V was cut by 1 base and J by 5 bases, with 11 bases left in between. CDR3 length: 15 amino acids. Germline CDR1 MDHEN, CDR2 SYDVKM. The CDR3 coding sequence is TGTGCCAGCAGTTTATATACGACCGTTACCGGGGAGCTGTTTTTT. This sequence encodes CASSLYTTVTGELFF.

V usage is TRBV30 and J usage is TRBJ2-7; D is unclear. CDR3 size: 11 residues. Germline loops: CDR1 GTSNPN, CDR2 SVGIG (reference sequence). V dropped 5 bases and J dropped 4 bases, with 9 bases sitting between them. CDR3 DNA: TGTGCCTGGCAGGAGTCTTACGAGCAGTACTTC. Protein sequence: CAWQESYEQYF.

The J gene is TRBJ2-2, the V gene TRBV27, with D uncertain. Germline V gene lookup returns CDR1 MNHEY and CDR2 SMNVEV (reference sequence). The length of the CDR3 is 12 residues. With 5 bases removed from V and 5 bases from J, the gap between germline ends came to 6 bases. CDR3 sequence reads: CASSGETGELFF. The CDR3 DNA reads TGTGCCAGCAGTGGGGAAACCGGGGAGCTGTTTTTT.

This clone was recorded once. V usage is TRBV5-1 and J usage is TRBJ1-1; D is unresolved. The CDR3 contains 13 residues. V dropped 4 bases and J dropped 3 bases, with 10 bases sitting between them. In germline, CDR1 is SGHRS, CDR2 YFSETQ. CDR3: CASSRAGYTEAFF. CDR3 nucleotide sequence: TGCGCCAGCAGCCGGGCGGGGTACACTGAAGCTTTCTTT.

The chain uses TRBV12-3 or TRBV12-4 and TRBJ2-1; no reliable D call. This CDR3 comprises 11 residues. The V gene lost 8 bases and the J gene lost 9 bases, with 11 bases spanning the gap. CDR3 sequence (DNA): TGTGCCAGCGGCTCACCCGGTGAGCAGTTCTTC. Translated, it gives CASGSPGEQFF.

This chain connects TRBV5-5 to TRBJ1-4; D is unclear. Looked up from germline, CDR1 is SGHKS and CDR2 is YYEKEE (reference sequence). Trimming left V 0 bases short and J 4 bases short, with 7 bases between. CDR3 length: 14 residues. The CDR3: CASSLGTSNEKLFF. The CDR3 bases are TGTGCCAGCAGCTTGGGAACGAGTAATGAAAAACTGTTTTTT.

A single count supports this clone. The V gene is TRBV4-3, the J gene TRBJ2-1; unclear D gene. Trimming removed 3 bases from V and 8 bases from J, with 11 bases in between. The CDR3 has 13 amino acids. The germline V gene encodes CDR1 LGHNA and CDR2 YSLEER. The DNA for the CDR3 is TGCGCCAGCAGCCAGAGTCGTGGGGATGAGCAGTTCTTC. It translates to CASSQSRGDEQFF.

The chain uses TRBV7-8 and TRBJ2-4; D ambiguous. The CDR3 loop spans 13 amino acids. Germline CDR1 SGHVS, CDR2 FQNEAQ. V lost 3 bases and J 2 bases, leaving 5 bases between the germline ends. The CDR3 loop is CASSLATKNIQYF. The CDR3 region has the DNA TGTGCCAGCAGCTTGGCGACCAAAAACATTCAGTACTTC.

CDR3 sequence: CASSTGTVGGYTF. The CDR3 DNA is TGCGCCAGCAGCACCGGGACAGTAGGTGGCTACACCTTC. The rearrangement joins TRBV5-1 to TRBJ1-2, with 7 bases identical to TRBD1. There are 13 residues in the CDR3. With V trimmed by 4 bases and J by 7 bases, 7 bases remained unmatched. Germline CDR1 SGHRS, CDR2 YFSETQ.

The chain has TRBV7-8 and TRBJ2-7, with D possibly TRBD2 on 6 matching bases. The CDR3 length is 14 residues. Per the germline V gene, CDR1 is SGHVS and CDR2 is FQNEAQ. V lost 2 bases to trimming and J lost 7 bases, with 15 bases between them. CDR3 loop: CASSLLSLGGEQYF. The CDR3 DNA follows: TGTGCCAGCAGCTTATTGTCCTTGGGGGGAGAGCAGTACTTC. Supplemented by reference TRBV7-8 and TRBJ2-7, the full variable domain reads GAGVSQSPRYKVAKRGQDVALRCDPISGHVSLFWYQQALGQGPEFLTYFQNEAQLDKSGLPSDRFFAERPEGSVSTLKIQRTQQEDSAVYLCASSLLSLGGEQYFGPGTRLTVT.

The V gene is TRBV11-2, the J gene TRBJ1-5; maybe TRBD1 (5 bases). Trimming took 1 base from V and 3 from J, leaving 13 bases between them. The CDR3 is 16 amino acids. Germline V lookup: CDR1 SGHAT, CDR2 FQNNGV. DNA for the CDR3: TGTGCCAGCAGCTTAGGGAGAGGGGCCTTCAATCAGCCCCAGCATTTT. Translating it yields CASSLGRGAFNQPQHF.

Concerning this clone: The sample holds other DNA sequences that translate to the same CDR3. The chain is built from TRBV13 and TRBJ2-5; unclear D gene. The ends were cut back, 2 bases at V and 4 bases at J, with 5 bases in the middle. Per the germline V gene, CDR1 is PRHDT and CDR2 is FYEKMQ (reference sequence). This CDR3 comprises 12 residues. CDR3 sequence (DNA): TGTGCCAGCAGCTTATGGAGAGAGACCCAGTACTTC. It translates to CASSLWRETQYF.

Here the CDR3 DNA reads TGCGCCAGCAGCTTGGGGCAGGAATGGTATGGCTACACCTTC. Translated: CASSLGQEWYGYTF. This chain joins TRBV5-1 and TRBJ1-2; D is unclear. CDR1 is SGHRS, CDR2 YFSETQ, per germline. This CDR3 is 14 amino acids long. V was shortened by 0 bases and J by 5 bases, with 11 bases between the two germline ends.

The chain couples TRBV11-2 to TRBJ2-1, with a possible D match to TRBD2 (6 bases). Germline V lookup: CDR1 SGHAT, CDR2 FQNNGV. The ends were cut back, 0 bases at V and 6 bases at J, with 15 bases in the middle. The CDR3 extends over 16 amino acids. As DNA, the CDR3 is TGTGCCAGCAGCTTAGATCTCGGGGGAATGGGCAATGAGCAGTTCTTC. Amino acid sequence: CASSLDLGGMGNEQFF.

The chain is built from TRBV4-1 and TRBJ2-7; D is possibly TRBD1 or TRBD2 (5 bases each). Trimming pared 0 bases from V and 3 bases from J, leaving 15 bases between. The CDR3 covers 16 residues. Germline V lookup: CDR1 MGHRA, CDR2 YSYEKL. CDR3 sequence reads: CASSQDVRGEFYEQYF. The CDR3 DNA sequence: TGCGCCAGCAGCCAAGACGTTCGGGGCGAGTTCTACGAGCAGTACTTC.

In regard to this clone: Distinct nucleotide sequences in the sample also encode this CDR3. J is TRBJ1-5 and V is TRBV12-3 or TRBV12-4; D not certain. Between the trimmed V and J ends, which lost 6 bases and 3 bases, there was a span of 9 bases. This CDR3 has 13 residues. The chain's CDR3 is CASSSGSNQPQHF. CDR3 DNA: TGTGCCAGCAGCTCAGGTTCCAATCAGCCCCAGCATTTT.

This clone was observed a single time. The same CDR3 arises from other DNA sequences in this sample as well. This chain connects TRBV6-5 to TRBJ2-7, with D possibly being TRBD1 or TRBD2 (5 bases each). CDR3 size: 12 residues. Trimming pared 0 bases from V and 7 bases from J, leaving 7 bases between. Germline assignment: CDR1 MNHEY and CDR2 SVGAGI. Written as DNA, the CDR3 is TGTGCCAGCAGTTACTCTGGGGGTGAGCAGTACTTC. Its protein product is CASSYSGGEQYF.

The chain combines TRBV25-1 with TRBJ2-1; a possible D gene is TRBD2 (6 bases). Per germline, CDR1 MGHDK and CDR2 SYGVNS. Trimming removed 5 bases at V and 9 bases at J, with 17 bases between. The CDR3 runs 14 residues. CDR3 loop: CASSIGTHLGEQFF. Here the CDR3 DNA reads TGTGCCAGCAGTATCGGGACTCACTTGGGTGAGCAGTTCTTC.

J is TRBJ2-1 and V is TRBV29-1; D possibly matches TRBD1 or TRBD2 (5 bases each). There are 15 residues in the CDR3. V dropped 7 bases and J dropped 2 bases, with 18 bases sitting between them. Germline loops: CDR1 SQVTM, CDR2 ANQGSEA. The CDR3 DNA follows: TGCAGCGGGGAAGGACATCGAGGGACCTACAATGAGCAGTTCTTC. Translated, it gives CSGEGHRGTYNEQFF.

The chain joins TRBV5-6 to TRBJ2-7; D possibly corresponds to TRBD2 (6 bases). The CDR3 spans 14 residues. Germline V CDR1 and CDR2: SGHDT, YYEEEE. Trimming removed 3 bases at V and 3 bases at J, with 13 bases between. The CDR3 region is CASSWGRGIYEQYF. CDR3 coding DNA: TGTGCCAGCAGCTGGGGCCGCGGGATCTACGAGCAGTACTTC.

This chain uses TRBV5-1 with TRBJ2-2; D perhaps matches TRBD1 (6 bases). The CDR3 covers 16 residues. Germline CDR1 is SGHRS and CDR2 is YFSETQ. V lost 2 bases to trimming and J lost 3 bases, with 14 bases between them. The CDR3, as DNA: TGCGCCAGCAGCTTTACTACAGGGTTGGACACCGGGGAGCTGTTTTTT. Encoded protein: CASSFTTGLDTGELFF.

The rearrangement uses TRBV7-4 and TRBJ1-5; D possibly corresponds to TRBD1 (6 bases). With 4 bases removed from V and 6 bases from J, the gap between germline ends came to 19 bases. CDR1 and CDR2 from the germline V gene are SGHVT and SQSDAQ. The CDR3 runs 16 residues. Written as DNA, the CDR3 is TGTGCCAGCAGCTCCCCGTTAGGGGGGCCCGGTCAGCCCCAGCATTTT. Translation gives CASSSPLGGPGQPQHF.

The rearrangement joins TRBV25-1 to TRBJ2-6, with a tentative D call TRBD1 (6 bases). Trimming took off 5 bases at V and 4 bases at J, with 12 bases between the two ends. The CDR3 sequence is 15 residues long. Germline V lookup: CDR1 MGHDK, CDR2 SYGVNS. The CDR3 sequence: CASSYTGSGANVLTF. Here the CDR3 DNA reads TGTGCCAGCAGTTATACAGGGTCCGGGGCCAACGTCCTGACTTTC.

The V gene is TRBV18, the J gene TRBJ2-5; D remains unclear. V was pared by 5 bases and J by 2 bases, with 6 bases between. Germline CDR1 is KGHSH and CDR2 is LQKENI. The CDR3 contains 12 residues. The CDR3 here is CASSRQQETQYF. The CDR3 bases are TGTGCCAGCTCAAGGCAGCAAGAGACCCAGTACTTC.

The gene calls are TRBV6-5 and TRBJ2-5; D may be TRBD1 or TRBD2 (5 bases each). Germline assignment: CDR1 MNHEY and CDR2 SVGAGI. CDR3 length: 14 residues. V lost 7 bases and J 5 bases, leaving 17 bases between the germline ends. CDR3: CASINGASGETQYF. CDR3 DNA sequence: TGTGCCAGCATCAACGGGGCTTCTGGGGAGACCCAGTACTTC.